This passage covers 18 T cell receptor beta chains from one sample sequenced in a study of CD8 T cells in ankylosing spondylitis. Overall study findings and caveats: A TCR beta motif made of several highly homologous variants seemed typical of ankylosing spondylitis blood.

These receptors' targets are unknown. Each CDR3 protein gets one entry after TCRdb re-called the 5' RACE reads with MiXCR. Here the sample spans approximately 500,000 distinct CDR3 sequences, roughly 13% being singletons. Sequenced: blood, either unsorted or a sorted T cell fraction (not recorded which). The receptors come from a male donor with ankylosing spondylitis.

V and J are TRBV5-1 and TRBJ1-1; tentative D call: TRBD1 (6 bases). Germline CDR1 is SGHRS and CDR2 is YFSETQ. CDR3 size: 14 residues. V lost 0 bases to trimming and J lost 3 bases, with 9 bases between them. CDR3 DNA: TGCGCCAGCAGCTTGGGGGGGGGCCACACTGAAGCTTTCTTT. Amino acid sequence: CASSLGGGHTEAFF.

V and J are TRBV24-1 and TRBJ2-2; 7 bases match TRBD2. Germline CDR1 KGHDR, CDR2 SFDVKD. The ends lost 4 bases at V and 2 bases at J; junction bases unmatched: 3. The CDR3 has 15 residues. CDR3 sequence (DNA): TGTGCCACCAGTGAAGCGGGACGCAACACCGGGGAGCTGTTTTTT. As protein: CATSEAGRNTGELFF.

In DNA, the CDR3 is TGCAGTGCGAACCGGGACGGATTCAACACTGAAGCTTTCTTT. Its protein product is CSANRDGFNTEAFF. This chain links TRBV20-1 with TRBJ1-1; weak D call: TRBD1 (5 bases). The CDR3 is made up of 14 amino acids. Trimming removed 6 bases at V and 2 bases at J, with 16 bases between. In germline, CDR1 is DFQATT, CDR2 SNEGSKA (reference sequence).

The gene calls are TRBV2 and TRBJ1-4, with 7 bases that match TRBD1. The junction had 9 bases not matched to a gene; V was cut back by 3 bases and J by 11 bases. CDR1 is SNHLY and CDR2 is FYNNEI in the germline V gene. The CDR3 totals 14 residues. The CDR3 DNA reads TGTGCCAGCAGTGAGGACAGGCAAGGGGGGAAACTGTTTTTT. Protein product: CASSEDRQGGKLFF.

The rearrangement uses TRBV20-1 and TRBJ2-1; 11 positions agree with TRBD2. This CDR3 contains 14 residues. V lost 2 bases to trimming and J lost 8 bases; unmatched junction nucleotides: 5. Germline V gives CDR1 DFQATT, CDR2 SNEGSKA (reference sequence). CDR3 sequence (DNA): TGCAGTGCTAGAATAGCGGGAGGGCCGTATGAGCAGTTCTTC. As protein: CSARIAGGPYEQFF.

This chain connects TRBV24-1 to TRBJ2-7, with 9 nucleotides matching TRBD2. The CDR3 totals 17 residues. Trimming removed 2 bases from V and 4 bases from J; junction bases left unmatched: 11. CDR1 and CDR2 from the germline V gene are KGHDR and SFDVKD. This CDR3 is CATSDSLAGTPPYEQYV. In DNA, the CDR3 is TGTGCCACCAGTGATTCGCTAGCGGGAACCCCGCCTTACGAGCAGTACGTC.

This clonotype was seen many times. The CDR3 DNA is TGCAGTGCTACCGGGACTAGCGAATACGAGCAGTACTTC. Its protein product is CSATGTSEYEQYF. V is TRBV20-1 and J is TRBJ2-7; 10 bases line up with TRBD2. The ends lost 4 bases at V and 4 bases at J; junction bases unmatched: 4. The CDR3 length is 13 residues. Germline V gene sequence: CDR1 DFQATT, CDR2 SNEGSKA (reference sequence).

The rearrangement links TRBV11-2 to TRBJ2-3; no clear D gene. The CDR3 runs 17 residues. Trimming left V 5 bases short and J 0 bases short, with 18 bases between. Looked up from germline, CDR1 is SGHAT and CDR2 is FQNNGV. CDR3: CASSPLFLLLSTDTQYF. In DNA form, the CDR3 reads TGTGCCAGCAGCCCCCTCTTCCTACTATTAAGCACAGATACGCAGTATTTT.

This clonotype occurred a few times. The rearrangement joins TRBV2 to TRBJ1-1; D gene unclear. V lost 2 bases and J 4 bases, leaving 8 bases between the germline ends. CDR1 is SNHLY and CDR2 is FYNNEI in the germline V gene. This CDR3 region has 13 residues. Here the CDR3 DNA reads TGTGCCAGCAGTGAATGGGCTACCACTGAAGCTTTCTTT. Encoded protein: CASSEWATTEAFF.

This clonotype was observed a few times. V and J are TRBV18 and TRBJ2-7, with TRBD2 identical over 10 bases. The CDR3 covers 14 residues. J lost 2 bases, V lost 5 bases, and 3 bases had no gene match. The germline gives CDR1 KGHSH, CDR2 LQKENI. The CDR3 region is CASSKGLAPYEQYF. In DNA form, the CDR3 reads TGTGCCAGCTCAAAGGGACTAGCGCCCTACGAGCAGTACTTC. Full variable domain (missing parts from reference TRBV18 and TRBJ2-7): NAGVMQNPRHLVRRRGQEARLRCSPMKGHSHVYWYRQLPEEGLKFMVYLQKENIIDESGMPKERFSAEFPKEGPSILRIQQVVRGDSAAYFCASSKGLAPYEQYFGPGTRLTVT.

The sample holds a few counts of this clonotype. This chain links TRBV20-1 with TRBJ2-1; D might be TRBD1 (5 bases). The ends were cut back, 2 bases at V and 0 bases at J, with 17 bases in the middle. Germline V lookup: CDR1 DFQATT, CDR2 SNEGSKA (reference sequence). The CDR3 sequence is 17 residues long. CDR3 nucleotide sequence: TGCAGTGCTAGAAAGGGGTCTTACCTCGGCTCCTACAATGAGCAGTTCTTC. This translates into CSARKGSYLGSYNEQFF.

Many counts were recorded for this clonotype. This rearrangement joins TRBV29-1 to TRBJ2-7; 11 nucleotides match TRBD2. Losses at the gene ends were 4 bases for V and 5 bases for J; bases not matched to a gene: 4. CDR3 length: 13 amino acids. Per germline, CDR1 SQVTM and CDR2 ANQGSEA. The CDR3 region has the DNA TGCAGCGTTGCGGCTAGCGGGAGGAACGAGCAGTACGTC. Its protein is CSVAASGRNEQYV.

V is TRBV11-2 and J is TRBJ1-1; D not certain. Germline assignment: CDR1 SGHAT and CDR2 FQNNGV. Trimming took 2 bases from V and 2 from J, leaving 9 bases between them. The length of the CDR3 is 14 residues. CDR3 sequence (DNA): TGTGCCAGCAGCTTATTGGCCGCAAACACTGAAGCTTTCTTT. Translated, it gives CASSLLAANTEAFF.

This clonotype was counted at least ten times. This chain links TRBV7-9 with TRBJ2-7; 10 bases are a match to TRBD2. The CDR3 length is 15 residues. With V trimmed by 0 bases and J by 5 bases, 4 bases remained unmatched. Germline values: CDR1 SEHNR, CDR2 FQNEAQ (reference sequence). The CDR3 coding sequence is TGTGCCAGCAGCTTAGCGCTAGCGGGAGTTGACGAGCAGTACTTC. Translated, it gives CASSLALAGVDEQYF.

This clonotype occurred many times. CDR3 sequence: CASSLVAGDYEQYF. Written as DNA, the CDR3 is TGTGCCAGCAGCTTAGTAGCGGGGGACTACGAGCAGTACTTC. The V call is TRBV7-2, the J call TRBJ2-7, with 9 nucleotides matching TRBD2. Trimming cost V 1 base and J 3 bases; bases outside gene matches: 1. The germline V gene has CDR1 SGHTA and CDR2 FQGNSA. The CDR3 length is 14 residues.

This clonotype was detected a few times. The V call is TRBV12-3 or TRBV12-4, the J call TRBJ2-2, with a weak D call TRBD1 (5 bases). V was pared by 8 bases and J by 4 bases, with 17 bases between. The CDR3 length is 15 residues. The CDR3 loop reads CASAPPSRATGELFF. CDR3 bases: TGTGCCAGCGCCCCTCCCTCCAGGGCCACCGGGGAGCTGTTTTTT.

CDR3 bases: TGCAGCGTTGAAAGACTAGCGAACACCGGGGAGCTGTTTTTT. Its translation: CSVERLANTGELFF. V is TRBV29-1 and J is TRBJ2-2; D is perhaps TRBD2 (6 bases). Germline V lookup: CDR1 SQVTM, CDR2 ANQGSEA. The CDR3 has 14 amino acids. V lost 2 bases and J 0 bases, leaving 7 bases between the germline ends.

CDR3 sequence reads: CSAISPGQGVGELFF. CDR3 coding DNA: TGCAGTGCTATATCTCCGGGACAGGGCGTCGGGGAGCTGTTTTTT. The chain combines TRBV20-1 with TRBJ2-2, with TRBD1 identical over 9 bases. Germline CDR1 reads DFQATT; CDR2 reads SNEGSKA (reference sequence). V dropped 4 bases and J dropped 7; count of bases not matched to a gene: 10. The CDR3 runs to 15 residues.